This T cell receptor (beta chain) appears in the sequencing data of a study of T cells in localized non-small cell lung cancer. Study outcomes and limitations: Median roughly 57 top-100 tumor clones were shared with paired adjacent lung. Sequencing was limited to one tumor region, leaving the possibility of heterogeneity open. A denser population of T cells in blood accompanied longer overall survival. It was uninvolved adjacent lung that showed the highest T cell clonality, exceeding tumor.

Between the trimmed V and J ends, which lost 3 bases and 3 bases, there was a span of 9 bases. Germline CDR1 GTSNPN, CDR2 SVGIG (reference sequence). This CDR3 region has 13 residues. With regard to this clone: No antigen is known for it.

The repertoire was sequenced with immunoSEQ multiplex PCR; TCRdb's copy has only in-frame clones and lacks some. The table has 24,000 or so clones, less than 95% seen once; the top ten hold less than 9%. The clonotype comes from a woman aged 35-75 years with stage I lung adenocarcinoma. This chain uses TRBV30 with TRBJ1-5; D ambiguous. The input for sequencing was peripheral blood, taken before any cancer treatment. The CDR3 DNA sequence: TGTGCCTGGAGCGCAGGTTACAATCAGCCCCAGCATTTT. Translation gives CAWSAGYNQPQHF.